Following are 23 T cell receptor beta chains from one sample sequenced in a study of cytomegalovirus exposure and HLA in healthy donors. 60 Vbeta and 13 Jbeta primers were used in PCR. Generated by immunoSEQ multiplex PCR, the TCRdb table keeps only in-frame clones and is missing some. The sample has over 100,000 clones, around 70% seen once. The specimen was PBMCs. These receptors were collected from a woman in her seventies in good health and CMV-seropositive.

In its sample, this clone was seen once. The chain combines TRBV19 with TRBJ1-5; 7 positions match TRBD1. This CDR3 has 14 residues. Trimming cost V 6 bases and J 6 bases; bases outside gene matches: 8. CDR1 is LNHDA, CDR2 SQIVND, per germline (reference sequence). The CDR3 region has the DNA TGTGCCAGTAGGACGAACAGGGGTTCTCAGCCCCAGCATTTT. This codes for CASRTNRGSQPQHF.

This CDR3 reads CATSRGGGGKTQYF. DNA for the CDR3: TGTGCCACCAGCAGAGGCGGCGGGGGGAAGACCCAGTACTTC. The J gene is TRBJ2-5, the V gene TRBV15; TRBD2 agrees at 8 bases. Germline V gives CDR1 LNHNV, CDR2 YYDKDF (reference sequence). V was clipped by 1 base and J by 6 bases; unmatched bases: 4. The length of the CDR3 is 14 residues.

V and J are TRBV4-1 and TRBJ1-2; 8 bases are shared with TRBD1. J lost 2 bases, V lost 1 base, and 3 bases had no gene match. This CDR3 is built from 15 residues. Looked up from germline, CDR1 is MGHRA and CDR2 is YSYEKL. For the CDR3, the DNA is TGCGCCAGCAGCCAAGCAGGGGGCGAAAACTATGGCTACACCTTC. This translates into CASSQAGGENYGYTF.

The chain combines TRBV6-1 with TRBJ1-3; 7 bases agree with TRBD1. Unmatched junction bases numbered 9, after V lost 7 bases and J lost 3 bases. Germline V gene sequence: CDR1 MNHNS, CDR2 SASEGT. This CDR3 contains 15 residues. As DNA, the CDR3 is TGTGCCAGCAATTCGGGACAGTCCGATGGAAACACCATATATTTT. This codes for CASNSGQSDGNTIYF.

The rearrangement uses TRBV7-2 and TRBJ1-2; 7 bases fit TRBD1. J was trimmed by 0 bases and V by 3 bases; bases with no gene match: 4. The length of the CDR3 is 15 residues. Per the germline V gene, CDR1 is SGHTA and CDR2 is FQGNSA. The CDR3 DNA reads TGTGCCAGCAGCTTCCAACAGGGGCCTAACTATGGCTACACCTTC. The encoded protein is CASSFQQGPNYGYTF.

In its sample, this clone was seen a few times. The rearrangement joins TRBV6-5 to TRBJ1-6, with D unclear. The V and J ends lost 5 bases and 7 bases respectively, with 9 bases between them. The CDR3 loop spans 13 amino acids. Germline-derived CDR1 and CDR2 are MNHEY and SVGAGI. In nucleotides, the CDR3 is TGTGCCAGCAGTGGAGGTCAGAATTCACCCCTCCACTTT. Translated, it gives CASSGGQNSPLHF.

The chain carries TRBV10-1 and TRBJ2-3; 11 nucleotides align to TRBD1. The CDR3 contains 15 residues. Germline CDR1 reads WNHNN; CDR2 reads SYGVQD (reference sequence). The trim removed 6 bases at V and 3 bases at J, leaving 5 bases unmatched. CDR3 nucleotides: TGCGCCAGCAGGCCCGGGACAGGGGGGACAGATACGCAGTATTTT. Residues: CASRPGTGGTDTQYF.

This chain uses TRBV10-1 with TRBJ2-3; 10 bases agree with TRBD2. The CDR3 is made up of 17 amino acids. The germline CDR1 and CDR2 sequences are WNHNN and SYGVQD (reference sequence). V lost 6 bases, J lost 2 bases, and 11 bases stayed unmatched. The CDR3 DNA is TGCGCCAGCAGCTCCTTAGCGGGGGGTTCTCCCACAGATACGCAGTATTTT. Translation gives CASSSLAGGSPTDTQYF.

The chain joins TRBV25-1 to TRBJ1-6; unclear D gene. Trimming left V 3 bases short and J 5 bases short, with 8 bases between. The V gene's germline CDR1 is MGHDK and CDR2 SYGVNS. CDR3 length: 14 amino acids. The CDR3, as DNA: TGTGCCAGCAGTGATGGGCTTAATAATTCACCCCTCCACTTT. Amino acid sequence: CASSDGLNNSPLHF.

The rearrangement links TRBV11-1 to TRBJ2-2; 10 nucleotides match TRBD2. Germline CDR1 reads SGHAT; CDR2 reads FQDESV (reference sequence). V was pared by 3 bases and J by 7 bases, with 5 bases of the junction left unmatched. This CDR3 region has 15 residues. DNA of the CDR3: TGTGCCAGCAGCTTCCGGCTAGCGGGGGTCGGGGAGCTGTTTTTT. Translating it yields CASSFRLAGVGELFF.

The table lists this clone with a count of one. The chain couples TRBV2 to TRBJ1-1, with D possibly matching TRBD1 (5 bases). Trimming removed 3 bases from V and 3 bases from J, with 11 bases in between. The CDR3 extends over 14 amino acids. The germline gives CDR1 SNHLY, CDR2 FYNNEI. Written as DNA, the CDR3 is TGTGCCAGCAGTGAGAGGGGACTTTACACTGAAGCTTTCTTT. Its protein is CASSERGLYTEAFF.

The CDR3 nucleotides read TGTGCCAGTAGCCGAGATAGCGCGAACACCGGGGAGCTGTTTTTT. Its protein is CASSRDSANTGELFF. The chain combines TRBV19 with TRBJ2-2, with D perhaps TRBD2 (5 bases). The CDR3 sequence is 15 residues long. V was clipped by 6 bases and J by 0 bases, with 11 bases between them. The germline V gene encodes CDR1 LNHDA and CDR2 SQIVND (reference sequence). Full variable domain (remainder filled in from reference TRBV19 and TRBJ2-2): DGGITQSPKYLFRKEGQNVTLSCEQNLNHDAMYWYRQDPGQGLRLIYYSQIVNDFQKGDIAEGYSVSREKKESFPLTVTSAQKNPTAFYLCASSRDSANTGELFFGEGSRLTVL.

The CDR3 here is CASSATGSGITEAFF. In nucleotides, the CDR3 is TGTGCCAGCAGCGCCACAGGGTCTGGGATCACTGAAGCTTTCTTT. The chain employs TRBV9 and TRBJ1-1; tentatively, D is TRBD1 (6 bases). Trimming pared 3 bases from V and 4 bases from J, leaving 16 bases between. The CDR3 length is 15 residues. Germline V gene sequence: CDR1 SGDLS, CDR2 YYNGEE.

The genes are TRBV7-8 and TRBJ1-1; D might be TRBD1 (5 bases). V was shortened by 5 bases and J by 6 bases, with 19 bases between the two germline ends. CDR3 length: 15 residues. Germline lookup yields CDR1 SGHVS and CDR2 FQNEAQ. CDR3 DNA sequence: TGTGCCAGCAGCCCGATATCTTTAAAGGGGCCTGAAGCTTTCTTT. Amino acids: CASSPISLKGPEAFF.

The genes are TRBV10-3 and TRBJ1-1; D is unresolved. CDR1 is ENHRY and CDR2 is SYGVKD in the germline V gene. V gave up 4 bases and J gave up 1 base, with 4 bases separating them. The CDR3 has 12 residues. The CDR3, as DNA: TGTGCCATCAGTGTCCGGAACACTGAAGCTTTCTTT. Protein product: CAISVRNTEAFF.

This clone was observed a single time. The rearrangement joins TRBV11-3 to TRBJ1-2, with 7 bases that match TRBD1. This CDR3 comprises 13 residues. In germline, CDR1 is SGHNT, CDR2 YENEEA. V lost 0 bases and J lost 6; bases outside the gene matches: 1. CDR3 in amino acids: CASSLEGGDGYTF. CDR3 DNA: TGTGCCAGCAGCTTAGAAGGGGGCGATGGCTACACCTTC.

The V gene is TRBV27, the J gene TRBJ1-4, with 7 bases identical to TRBD1. V lost 6 bases, J lost 13 bases, and 14 bases stayed unmatched. In germline, CDR1 is MNHEY, CDR2 SMNVEV (reference sequence). The CDR3 consists of 14 residues. Here the CDR3 reads CASRTGTVTGGLFF. CDR3 in DNA: TGTGCCAGCAGGACCGGGACAGTAACCGGAGGACTGTTTTTT. Full variable domain (missing parts from reference TRBV27 and TRBJ1-4): EAQVTQNPRYLITVTGKKLTVTCSQNMNHEYMSWYRQDPGLGLRQIYYSMNVEVTDKGDVPEGYKVSRKEKRNFPLILESPSPNQTSLYFCASRTGTVTGGLFFGSGTQLSVL.

The chain is built from TRBV13 and TRBJ2-3, with 11 nucleotides matching TRBD2. This CDR3 has 15 residues. The germline V gene encodes CDR1 PRHDT and CDR2 FYEKMQ (reference sequence). The J segment lost 5 bases and the V segment lost 0 bases, leaving 1 base of the junction unmatched. The CDR3 here is CASSLGLAGGDTQYF. In DNA, the CDR3 is TGTGCCAGCAGCTTAGGTCTAGCGGGGGGAGATACGCAGTATTTT.

This sequence joins TRBV5-1 and TRBJ2-7; no reliable D call. The CDR3 sequence is 13 residues long. Germline CDR1 SGHRS, CDR2 YFSETQ. V gave up 0 bases and J gave up 3 bases, with 7 bases separating them. As DNA, the CDR3 is TGCGCCAGCAGCTTGGGAGAATACTACGAGCAGTACTTC. This encodes CASSLGEYYEQYF.

A remark on this clone: One end of the junction is discordant with germline, which a read error may explain. The rearrangement links TRBV30 to TRBJ2-5, with a weak D call TRBD1 (6 bases). The CDR3 contains 14 residues. Germline V gives CDR1 GTSNPN, CDR2 SVGIG (reference sequence). CDR3 region: CAWSQGSSQETQYF. CDR3 in DNA: TGTGCCTGGAGTCAGGGGTCCTCCCAAGAGACTCAGTACTTC. Full variable domain (remainder filled in from reference TRBV30 and TRBJ2-5): SQTIHQWPATLVQPVGSPLSLECTVEGTSNPNLYWYRQAAGRGLQLLFYSVGIGQISSEVPQNLSASRPQDRQFILSSKKLLLSDSGFYLCAWSQGSSQETQYFGPGTRLLVL.

The chain couples TRBV19 to TRBJ1-2, with 11 bases fitting TRBD1. The CDR3 totals 16 residues. V lost 8 bases and J lost 8; bases outside the gene matches: 16. Per the germline V gene, CDR1 is LNHDA and CDR2 is SQIVND (reference sequence). The CDR3 region has the DNA TGTGCCAGTGACCGGACAGGGGGCCTAAAGAGGAGCGGCTACACCTTC. Its translation is CASDRTGGLKRSGYTF.

This chain connects TRBV6-5 to TRBJ1-5; the D gene is possibly TRBD1 (6 bases). Germline CDR1 and CDR2: MNHEY and SVGAGI. This CDR3 has 15 residues. Deletions cut 6 bases from V and 0 bases from J, with 12 bases between. The CDR3 DNA follows: TGTGCCAGCAGCCGGGGGGCGGTTAGCAATCAGCCCCAGCATTTT. As protein: CASSRGAVSNQPQHF.

This rearrangement joins TRBV29-1 to TRBJ2-2, with 8 bases that match TRBD1. This CDR3 comprises 13 residues. Per the germline V gene, CDR1 is SQVTM and CDR2 is ANQGSEA. V was clipped by 6 bases and J by 6 bases; unmatched bases: 6. The CDR3 DNA is TGCAGCGTACGACAGGGGATGCCCGGGGAGCTGTTTTTT. It specifies CSVRQGMPGELFF.